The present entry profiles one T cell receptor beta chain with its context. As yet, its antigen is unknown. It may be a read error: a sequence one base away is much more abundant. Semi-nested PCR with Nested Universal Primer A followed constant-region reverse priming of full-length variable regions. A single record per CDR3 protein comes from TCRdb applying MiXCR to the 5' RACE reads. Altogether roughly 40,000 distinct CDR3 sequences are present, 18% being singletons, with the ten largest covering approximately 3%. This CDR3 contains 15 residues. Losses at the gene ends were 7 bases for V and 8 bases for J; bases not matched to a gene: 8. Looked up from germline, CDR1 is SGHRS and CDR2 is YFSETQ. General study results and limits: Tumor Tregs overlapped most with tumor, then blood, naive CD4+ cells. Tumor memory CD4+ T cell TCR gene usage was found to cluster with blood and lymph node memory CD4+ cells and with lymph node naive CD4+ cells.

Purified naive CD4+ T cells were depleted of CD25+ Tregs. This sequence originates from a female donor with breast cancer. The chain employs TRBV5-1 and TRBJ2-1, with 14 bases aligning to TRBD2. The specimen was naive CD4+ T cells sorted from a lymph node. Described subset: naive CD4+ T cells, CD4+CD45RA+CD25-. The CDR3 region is CASGPTSGRVDEQFF. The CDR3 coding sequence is TGCGCCAGCGGCCCGACTAGCGGGAGGGTGGATGAGCAGTTCTTC.